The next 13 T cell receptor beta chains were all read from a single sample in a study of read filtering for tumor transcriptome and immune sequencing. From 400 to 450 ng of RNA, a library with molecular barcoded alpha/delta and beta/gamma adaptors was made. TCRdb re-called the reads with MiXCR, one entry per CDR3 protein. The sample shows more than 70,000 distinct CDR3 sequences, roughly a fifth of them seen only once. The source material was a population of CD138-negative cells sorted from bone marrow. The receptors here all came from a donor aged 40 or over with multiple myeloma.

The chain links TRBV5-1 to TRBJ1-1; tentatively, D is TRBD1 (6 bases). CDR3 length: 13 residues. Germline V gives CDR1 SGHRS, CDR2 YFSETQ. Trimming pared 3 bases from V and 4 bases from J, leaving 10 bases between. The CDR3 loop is CASSSGRGTEAFF. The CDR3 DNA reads TGCGCCAGCAGCTCTGGCAGGGGCACTGAAGCTTTCTTT. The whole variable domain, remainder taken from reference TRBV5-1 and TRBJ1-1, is KAGVTQTPRYLIKTRGQQVTLSCSPISGHRSVSWYQQTPGQGLQFLFEYFSETQRNKGNFPGRFSGRQFSNSRSEMNVSTLELGDSALYLCASSSGRGTEAFFGQGTRLTVV.

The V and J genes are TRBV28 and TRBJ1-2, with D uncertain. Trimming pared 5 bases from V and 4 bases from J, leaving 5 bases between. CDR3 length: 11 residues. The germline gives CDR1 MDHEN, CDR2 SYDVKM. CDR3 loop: CASSTAYGYTF. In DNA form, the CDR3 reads TGTGCCAGCAGTACCGCCTATGGCTACACCTTC.

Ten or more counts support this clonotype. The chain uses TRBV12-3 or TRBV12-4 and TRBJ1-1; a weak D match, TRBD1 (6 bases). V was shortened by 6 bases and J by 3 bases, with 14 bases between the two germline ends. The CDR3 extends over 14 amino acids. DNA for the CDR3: TGTGCCAGCAGAACTGACAGGTCTGACACTGAAGCTTTCTTT. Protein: CASRTDRSDTEAFF.

CDR3 coding DNA: TGTGCCAGCAGCCCAGGGACAGCTGGAAACACCATATATTTT. Its protein product is CASSPGTAGNTIYF. V gene TRBV28 combines with J gene TRBJ1-3; 7 nucleotides match TRBD1. This CDR3 is 14 amino acids long. The V and J ends lost 6 bases and 2 bases, in that order; junction bases with no gene match: 4. CDR1 and CDR2 from the germline V gene are MDHEN and SYDVKM. Full variable domain (rest looked up from reference TRBV28 and TRBJ1-3): DVKVTQSSRYLVKRTGEKVFLECVQDMDHENMFWYRQDPGLGLRLIYFSYDVKMKEKGDIPEGYSVSREKKERFSLILESASTNQTSMYLCASSPGTAGNTIYFGEGSWLTVV.

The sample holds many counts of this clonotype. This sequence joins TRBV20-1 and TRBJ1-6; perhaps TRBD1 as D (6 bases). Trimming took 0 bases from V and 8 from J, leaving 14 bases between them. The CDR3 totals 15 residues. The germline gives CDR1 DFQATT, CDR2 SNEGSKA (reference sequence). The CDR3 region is CSARDRRRGDSPLHF. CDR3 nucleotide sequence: TGCAGTGCTAGAGATCGGCGCAGGGGAGATTCACCCCTCCACTTT.

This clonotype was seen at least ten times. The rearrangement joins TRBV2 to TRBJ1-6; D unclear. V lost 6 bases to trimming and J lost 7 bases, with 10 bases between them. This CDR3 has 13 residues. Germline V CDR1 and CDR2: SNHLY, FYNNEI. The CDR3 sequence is CASRDDGNSPLHF. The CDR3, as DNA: TGTGCCAGCAGGGACGACGGGAATTCACCCCTCCACTTT.

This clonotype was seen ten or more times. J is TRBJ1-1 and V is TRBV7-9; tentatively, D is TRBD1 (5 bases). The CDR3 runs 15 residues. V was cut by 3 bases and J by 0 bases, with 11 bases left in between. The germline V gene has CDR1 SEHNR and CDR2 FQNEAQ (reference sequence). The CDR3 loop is CASSFGVGVNTEAFF. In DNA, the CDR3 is TGTGCCAGCAGCTTTGGCGTGGGGGTGAACACTGAAGCTTTCTTT.

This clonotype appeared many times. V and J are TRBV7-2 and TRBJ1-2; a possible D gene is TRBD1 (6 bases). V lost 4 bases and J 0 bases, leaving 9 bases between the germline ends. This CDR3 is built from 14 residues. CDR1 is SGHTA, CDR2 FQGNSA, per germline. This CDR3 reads CASSWDISNYGYTF. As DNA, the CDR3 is TGTGCCAGCAGCTGGGACATCTCTAACTATGGCTACACCTTC.

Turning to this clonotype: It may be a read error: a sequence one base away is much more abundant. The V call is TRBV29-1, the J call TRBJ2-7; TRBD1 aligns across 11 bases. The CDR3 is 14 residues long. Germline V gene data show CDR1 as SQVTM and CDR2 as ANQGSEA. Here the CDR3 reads CSVSGTGGNYDQYF. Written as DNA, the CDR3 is TGCAGCGTTTCCGGGACAGGGGGGAACTACGATCAGTACTTC.

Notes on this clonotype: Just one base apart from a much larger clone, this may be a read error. The DNA for the CDR3 is TGCCCCAGCAGCCCTACTAGCGGGGGCACAGATACGCAGTATTTT. It is translated as CPSSPTSGGTDTQYF. The genes are TRBV5-1 and TRBJ2-3; 10 bases match TRBD2. CDR1 and CDR2 from the germline V gene are SGHRS and YFSETQ. The CDR3 contains 15 residues.

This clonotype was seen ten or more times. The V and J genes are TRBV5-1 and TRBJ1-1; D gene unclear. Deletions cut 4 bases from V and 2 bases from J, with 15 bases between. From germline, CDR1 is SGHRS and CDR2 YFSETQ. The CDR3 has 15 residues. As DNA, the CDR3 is TGCGCCAGCAGCCTTTACGGGCCTCAAAACACTGAAGCTTTCTTT. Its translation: CASSLYGPQNTEAFF.

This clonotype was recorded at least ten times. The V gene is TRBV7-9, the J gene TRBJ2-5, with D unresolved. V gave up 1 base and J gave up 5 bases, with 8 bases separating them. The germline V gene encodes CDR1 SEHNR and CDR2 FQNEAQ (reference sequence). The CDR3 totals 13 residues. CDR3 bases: TGTGCCAGCAGCTTAGGAAGTTGGGAGACCCAGTACTTC. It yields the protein CASSLGSWETQYF.

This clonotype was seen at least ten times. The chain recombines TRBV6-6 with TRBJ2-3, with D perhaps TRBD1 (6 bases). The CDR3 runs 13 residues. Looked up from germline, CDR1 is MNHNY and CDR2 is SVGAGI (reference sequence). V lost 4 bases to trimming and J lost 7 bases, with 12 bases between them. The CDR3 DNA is TGTGCCAGCAGTTCCGGGACATTCAATACGCAGTATTTT. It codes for CASSSGTFNTQYF.